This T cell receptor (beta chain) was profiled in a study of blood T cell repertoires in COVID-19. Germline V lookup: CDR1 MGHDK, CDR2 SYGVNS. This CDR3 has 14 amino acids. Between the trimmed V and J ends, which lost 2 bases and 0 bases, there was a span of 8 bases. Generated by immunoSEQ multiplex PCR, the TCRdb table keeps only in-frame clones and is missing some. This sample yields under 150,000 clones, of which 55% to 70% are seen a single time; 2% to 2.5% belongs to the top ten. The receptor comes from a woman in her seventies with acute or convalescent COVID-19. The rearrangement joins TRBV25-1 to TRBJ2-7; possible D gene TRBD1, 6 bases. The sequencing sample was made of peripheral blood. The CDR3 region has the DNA TGTGCCAGCAGTGAACGGGACAACTCCTACGAGCAGTACTTC. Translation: CASSERDNSYEQYF.